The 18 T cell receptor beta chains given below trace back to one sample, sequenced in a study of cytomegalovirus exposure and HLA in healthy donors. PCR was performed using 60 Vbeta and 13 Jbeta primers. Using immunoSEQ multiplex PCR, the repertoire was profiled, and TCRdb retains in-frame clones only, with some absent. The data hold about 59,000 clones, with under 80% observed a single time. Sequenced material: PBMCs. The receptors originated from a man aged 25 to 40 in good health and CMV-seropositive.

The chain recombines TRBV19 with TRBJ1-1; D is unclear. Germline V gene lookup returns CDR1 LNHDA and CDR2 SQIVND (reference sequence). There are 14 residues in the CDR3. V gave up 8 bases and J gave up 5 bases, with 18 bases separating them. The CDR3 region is CASCRSGLRTEAFF. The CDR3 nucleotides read TGTGCCAGTTGCAGGAGCGGGCTGAGAACTGAAGCTTTCTTT. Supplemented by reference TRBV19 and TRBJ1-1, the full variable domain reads DGGITQSPKYLFRKEGQNVTLSCEQNLNHDAMYWYRQDPGQGLRLIYYSQIVNDFQKGDIAEGYSVSREKKESFPLTVTSAQKNPTAFYLCASCRSGLRTEAFFGQGTRLTVV.

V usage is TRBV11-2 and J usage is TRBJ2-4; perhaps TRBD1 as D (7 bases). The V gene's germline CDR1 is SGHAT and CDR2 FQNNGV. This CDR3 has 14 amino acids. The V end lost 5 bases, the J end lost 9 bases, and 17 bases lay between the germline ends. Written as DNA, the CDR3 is TGTGCCAGCAGCCCAGGGGGGTTGGAGGCCATTCAGTACTTC. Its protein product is CASSPGGLEAIQYF.

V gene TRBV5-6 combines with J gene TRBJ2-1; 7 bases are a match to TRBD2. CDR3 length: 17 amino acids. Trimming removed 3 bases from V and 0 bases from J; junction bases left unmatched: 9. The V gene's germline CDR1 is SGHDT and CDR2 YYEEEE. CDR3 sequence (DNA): TGTGCCAGCAGCTACTCATCCCCGGGGGGCTCCTACAATGAGCAGTTCTTC. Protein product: CASSYSSPGGSYNEQFF.

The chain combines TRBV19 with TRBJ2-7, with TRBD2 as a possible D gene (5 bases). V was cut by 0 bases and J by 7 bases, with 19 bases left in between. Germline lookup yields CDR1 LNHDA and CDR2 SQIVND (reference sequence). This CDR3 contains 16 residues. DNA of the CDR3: TGTGCCAGTAGTATAGATGAGGAGGCTACTTGGGAGGAGCAGTACTTC. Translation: CASSIDEEATWEEQYF.

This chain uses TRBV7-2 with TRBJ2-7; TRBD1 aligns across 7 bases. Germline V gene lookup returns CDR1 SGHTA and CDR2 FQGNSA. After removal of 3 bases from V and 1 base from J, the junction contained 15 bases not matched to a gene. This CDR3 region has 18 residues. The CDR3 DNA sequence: TGTGCCAGCAGCTTCTCCCAGATAATCCTGACAGGGTCCTACGAGCAGTACTTC. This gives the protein CASSFSQIILTGSYEQYF.

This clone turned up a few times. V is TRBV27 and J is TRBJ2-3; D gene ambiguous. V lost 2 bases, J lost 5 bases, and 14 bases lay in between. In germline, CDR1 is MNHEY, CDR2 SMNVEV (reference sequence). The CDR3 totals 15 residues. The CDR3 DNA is TGTGCCAGCAGTTTAAGAAACAGTATGGGAGATACGCAGTATTTT. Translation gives CASSLRNSMGDTQYF.

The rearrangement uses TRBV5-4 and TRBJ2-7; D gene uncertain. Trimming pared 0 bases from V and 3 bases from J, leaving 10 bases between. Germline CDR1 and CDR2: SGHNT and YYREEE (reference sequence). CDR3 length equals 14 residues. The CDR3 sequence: CASSLDWANYEQYF. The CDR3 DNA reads TGTGCCAGCAGCTTGGACTGGGCAAACTACGAGCAGTACTTC.

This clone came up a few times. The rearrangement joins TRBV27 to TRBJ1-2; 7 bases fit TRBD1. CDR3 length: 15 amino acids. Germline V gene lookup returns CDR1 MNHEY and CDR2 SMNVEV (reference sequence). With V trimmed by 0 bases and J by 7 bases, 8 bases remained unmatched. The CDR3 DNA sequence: TGTGCCAGCAGTTTATCGGCGGGGACAGCAAGTGGCTACACCTTC. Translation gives CASSLSAGTASGYTF.

CDR3 amino acids: CASSLEVRGGRETQYF. The CDR3, as DNA: TGTGCCAGCAGCTTGGAGGTGCGGGGGGGCCGAGAGACCCAGTACTTC. The chain joins TRBV5-4 to TRBJ2-5; TRBD2 matches 9 bases. The CDR3 length is 16 residues. The V and J ends lost 0 bases and 4 bases, in that order; junction bases with no gene match: 7. CDR1 and CDR2 (germline): SGHNT, YYREEE (reference sequence).

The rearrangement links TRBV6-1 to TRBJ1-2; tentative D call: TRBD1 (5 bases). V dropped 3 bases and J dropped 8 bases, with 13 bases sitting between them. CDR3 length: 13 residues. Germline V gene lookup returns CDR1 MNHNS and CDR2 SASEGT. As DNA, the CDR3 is TGTGCCAGCAGTGAGGGGCCAGCGATCGGCTACACCTTC. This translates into CASSEGPAIGYTF.

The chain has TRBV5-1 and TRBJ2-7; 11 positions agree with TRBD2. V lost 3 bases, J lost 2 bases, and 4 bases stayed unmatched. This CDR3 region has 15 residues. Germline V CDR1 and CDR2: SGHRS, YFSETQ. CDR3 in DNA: TGCGCCAGCAGCTCTTATAGCGGGGGGGCCTACGAGCAGTACTTC. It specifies CASSSYSGGAYEQYF.

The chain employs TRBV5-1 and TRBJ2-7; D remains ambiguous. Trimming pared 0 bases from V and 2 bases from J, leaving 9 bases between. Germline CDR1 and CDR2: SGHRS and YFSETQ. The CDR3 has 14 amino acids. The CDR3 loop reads CASSLVAPTYEQYF. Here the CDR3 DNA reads TGCGCCAGCAGCTTGGTGGCTCCGACCTACGAGCAGTACTTC.

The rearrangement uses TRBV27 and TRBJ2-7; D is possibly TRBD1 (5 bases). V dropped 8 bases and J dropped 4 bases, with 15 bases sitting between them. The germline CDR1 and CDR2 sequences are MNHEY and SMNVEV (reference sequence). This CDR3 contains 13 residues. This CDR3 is CASAGREGYEQYF. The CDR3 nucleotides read TGTGCCAGCGCCGGCAGGGAAGGGTACGAGCAGTACTTC.

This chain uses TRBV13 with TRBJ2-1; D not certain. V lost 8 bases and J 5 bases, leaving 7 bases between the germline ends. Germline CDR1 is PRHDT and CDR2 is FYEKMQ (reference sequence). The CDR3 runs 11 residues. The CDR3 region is CASGQHNEQFF. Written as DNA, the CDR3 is TGTGCCAGCGGGCAGCACAATGAGCAGTTCTTC.

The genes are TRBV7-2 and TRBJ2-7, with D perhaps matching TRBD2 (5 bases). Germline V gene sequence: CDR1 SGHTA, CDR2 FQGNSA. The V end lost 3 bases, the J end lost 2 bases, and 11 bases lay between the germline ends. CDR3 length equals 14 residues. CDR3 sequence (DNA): TGTGCCAGCAGCTTCGACTATGGCCCCTACGAGCAGTACTTC. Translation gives CASSFDYGPYEQYF.

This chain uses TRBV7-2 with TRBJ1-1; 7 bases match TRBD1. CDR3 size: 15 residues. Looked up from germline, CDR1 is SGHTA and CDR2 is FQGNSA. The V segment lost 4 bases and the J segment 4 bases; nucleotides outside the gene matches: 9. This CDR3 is CASSSKTGQLTEAFF. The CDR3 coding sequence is TGTGCCAGCAGCTCGAAGACAGGGCAGCTCACTGAAGCTTTCTTT.

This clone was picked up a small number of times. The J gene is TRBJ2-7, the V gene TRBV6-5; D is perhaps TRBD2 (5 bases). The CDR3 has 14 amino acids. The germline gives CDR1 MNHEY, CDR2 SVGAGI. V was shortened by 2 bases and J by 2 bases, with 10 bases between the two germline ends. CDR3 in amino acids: CASSYRDATYEQYF. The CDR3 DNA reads TGTGCCAGCAGTTACCGGGATGCCACCTACGAGCAGTACTTC.

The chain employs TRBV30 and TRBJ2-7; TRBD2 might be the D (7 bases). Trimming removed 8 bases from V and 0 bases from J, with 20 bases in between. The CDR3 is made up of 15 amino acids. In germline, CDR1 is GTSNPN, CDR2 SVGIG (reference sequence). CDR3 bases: TGTGCCCGGAAAGATGGGGGGGGCCCCTCCTACGAGCAGTACTTC. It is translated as CARKDGGGPSYEQYF.